The 18 T cell receptor beta chains below were found in one sample sequenced in a study of early T cells in non-severe SARS-CoV-2 infection. TCRdb re-called the 5' RACE reads through MiXCR, storing one row per CDR3 protein. This table has 97,000 or so distinct CDR3 sequences, around 10% appearing once. This sample comprised whole blood, obtained at baseline. Receptor source: an adult who was a healthcare worker with PCR-confirmed SARS-CoV-2 infection or an uninfected control (not recorded which).

Only a few counts were recorded for this clonotype. This chain uses TRBV12-3 or TRBV12-4 with TRBJ2-2; 8 bases agree with TRBD2. V was pared by 7 bases and J by 3 bases, with 7 bases of the junction left unmatched. The CDR3 length is 15 residues. The CDR3 DNA sequence: TGTGCCAGCACCTCGGGAGGGCCTTACACCGGGGAGCTGTTTTTT. The encoded protein is CASTSGGPYTGELFF.

This clonotype was detected ten times or more. The chain recombines TRBV7-3 with TRBJ1-5; D ambiguous. Germline V gene sequence: CDR1 SGHTA, CDR2 FQGTGA. V lost 1 base and J 9 bases, leaving 10 bases between the germline ends. The CDR3 runs 13 residues. The CDR3 region is CASSLSRGGPQHF. CDR3 nucleotide sequence: TGTGCCAGCAGCTTAAGCCGGGGAGGGCCCCAGCATTTT.

Only a few counts were recorded for this clonotype. DNA of the CDR3: TGCGCCAGCAGCTTGGGGGGACAGGGGGCCCCGAGCTCCTACAATGAGCAGTTCTTC. Translation: CASSLGGQGAPSSYNEQFF. The V gene is TRBV5-1, the J gene TRBJ2-1; 12 bases align to TRBD1. CDR3 size: 19 residues. The V segment lost 0 bases and the J segment 0 bases; nucleotides outside the gene matches: 7. From germline, CDR1 is SGHRS and CDR2 YFSETQ.

This clonotype was found a few times. V usage is TRBV7-2 and J usage is TRBJ2-7; 7 positions match TRBD1. Germline assignment: CDR1 SGHTA and CDR2 FQGNSA. This CDR3 is 15 amino acids long. V lost 5 bases and J lost 4; bases outside the gene matches: 11. CDR3 coding DNA: TGTGCCAGCAGCCCATCGGGACAGCTAAGATACGAGCAGTACTTC. Protein product: CASSPSGQLRYEQYF.

This clonotype was observed at least ten times. The chain combines TRBV27 with TRBJ2-3; D is perhaps TRBD2 (6 bases). This CDR3 contains 14 residues. The V end was cut by 4 bases, the J end by 3 bases, with 11 bases between. The germline V gene encodes CDR1 MNHEY and CDR2 SMNVEV (reference sequence). The CDR3 DNA follows: TGTGCCAGCAGTTCGGGACTTTTGACAGATACGCAGTATTTT. Translation gives CASSSGLLTDTQYF.

This clonotype showed up many times. This rearrangement joins TRBV7-2 to TRBJ2-1; no clear D gene. CDR3 length: 12 amino acids. Trimming pared 5 bases from V and 7 bases from J, leaving 9 bases between. Germline lookup yields CDR1 SGHTA and CDR2 FQGNSA. The CDR3 nucleotides read TGTGCCAGCAGCGTCCAGAGGAATGAGCAGTTCTTC. Translation: CASSVQRNEQFF.

This clonotype was recorded at least ten times. The chain carries TRBV7-8 and TRBJ2-1; D perhaps matches TRBD2 (7 bases). Germline V CDR1 and CDR2: SGHVS, FQNEAQ. V gave up 0 bases and J gave up 2 bases, with 8 bases separating them. CDR3 length: 15 residues. The CDR3 DNA reads as TGTGCCAGCAGCTTAGCGGGGGGGCCCTACAATGAGCAGTTCTTC. The encoded protein is CASSLAGGPYNEQFF.

The chain carries TRBV19 and TRBJ1-2, with a tentative D call TRBD1 (5 bases). CDR1 is LNHDA and CDR2 is SQIVND in the germline V gene (reference sequence). V was shortened by 3 bases and J by 7 bases, with 12 bases between the two germline ends. This CDR3 spans 13 amino acids. The CDR3 DNA follows: TGTGCCAGTAGTATCGAGACAGTACGTGGCTACACCTTC. As protein: CASSIETVRGYTF.

This clonotype was detected many times. The chain employs TRBV15 and TRBJ2-1; 11 bases fit TRBD2. V was pared by 5 bases and J by 6 bases, with 12 bases of the junction left unmatched. This CDR3 comprises 17 residues. CDR1 and CDR2 (germline): LNHNV, YYDKDF (reference sequence). The CDR3 loop reads CATSSFWTSGPFNEQFF. The CDR3 DNA reads TGTGCCACCAGCTCGTTCTGGACTAGCGGGCCCTTCAATGAGCAGTTCTTC.

This chain uses TRBV21-1 with TRBJ2-7; TRBD2 is the table's D call, not checked against the DNA. TRBV21-1 is a pseudogene segment. The CDR3 extends over 18 amino acids. CDR3 DNA: TGTGCCAGCAGCGAAAAGCTACCGCCGGGACTAGCGGGAGACGAGCAGTACTTC. Protein product: CASSEKLPPGLAGDEQYF.

The genes are TRBV10-1 and TRBJ2-3; 8 bases fit TRBD1. Trimming took 6 bases from V and 0 from J; bases not matched to a gene: 8. The CDR3 is 16 amino acids. Germline V gene lookup returns CDR1 WNHNN and CDR2 SYGVQD (reference sequence). The CDR3 sequence is CASSRNRGTSTDTQYF. The CDR3 nucleotides are TGCGCCAGCAGCAGAAACAGGGGGACAAGCACAGATACGCAGTATTTT.

This chain uses TRBV6-6 with TRBJ1-6; the D gene is possibly TRBD1 (5 bases). The CDR3 totals 14 residues. Germline V lookup: CDR1 MNHNY, CDR2 SVGAGI (reference sequence). V was shortened by 7 bases and J by 8 bases, with 15 bases between the two germline ends. The CDR3 DNA is TGTGCCAGCACCCAGGGTATTCAGGATTCACCCCTCCACTTT. This codes for CASTQGIQDSPLHF.

This clonotype was seen a few times. The chain joins TRBV7-3 to TRBJ2-2; 7 bases match TRBD2. This CDR3 is built from 16 residues. Trimming at V came to 1 base and at J to 3 bases, leaving 5 bases not matched to a gene. Germline CDR1 SGHTA, CDR2 FQGTGA. The CDR3 loop is CASSLSGDYYTGELFF. The CDR3 coding sequence is TGTGCCAGCAGCTTAAGTGGGGACTACTACACCGGGGAGCTGTTTTTT.

This clonotype was seen many times. This chain links TRBV7-3 with TRBJ2-2, with D uncertain. The V and J ends lost 5 bases and 1 base respectively, with 8 bases between them. Per the germline V gene, CDR1 is SGHTA and CDR2 is FQGTGA. The CDR3 has 14 residues. The CDR3 nucleotides are TGTGCCAGCAGCCCCTCTAGGAACACCGGGGAGCTGTTTTTT. Translating it yields CASSPSRNTGELFF.

This clonotype appeared many times. The chain carries TRBV20-1 and TRBJ2-1, with D perhaps matching TRBD2 (6 bases). Germline V lookup: CDR1 DFQATT, CDR2 SNEGSKA (reference sequence). V lost 5 bases and J lost 7, with 18 bases in between. The CDR3 is 14 residues long. CDR3 residues: CSADPRRAGNEQFF. The CDR3 DNA reads as TGCAGTGCTGACCCCCGGAGGGCCGGGAATGAGCAGTTCTTC.

This clonotype has ten or more counts. The CDR3 reads CASGLVPKQFF. The CDR3 region has the DNA TGTGCTAGTGGTTTGGTACCTAAGCAGTTCTTC. V is TRBV12-5 and J is TRBJ2-1; D is unresolved. The CDR3 extends over 11 amino acids. Germline V lookup: CDR1 LGHNT, CDR2 FRNRAP. V dropped 0 bases and J dropped 11 bases, with 5 bases sitting between them.

This clonotype appeared a few times. The gene calls are TRBV12-3 or TRBV12-4 and TRBJ2-5; D call uncertain. The CDR3 consists of 14 residues. V gave up 2 bases and J gave up 2 bases, with 9 bases separating them. The CDR3 is CASSLRRQQETQYF. The CDR3 coding sequence is TGTGCCAGCAGTTTACGACGGCAACAAGAGACCCAGTACTTC.

This clonotype was seen a handful of times. The V and J genes are TRBV19 and TRBJ2-1; D ambiguous. The CDR3 covers 16 residues. CDR1 is LNHDA and CDR2 is SQIVND in the germline V gene (reference sequence). Trimming removed 2 bases from V and 4 bases from J, with 15 bases in between. The CDR3 reads CASSISVDSVYNEQFF. In nucleotides, the CDR3 is TGTGCCAGTAGTATATCCGTCGACTCGGTGTACAATGAGCAGTTCTTC.